These 13 T cell receptor beta chains were all obtained from the same sample, sequenced in a study of shared clonotypes between healthy human individuals (dated by TCRdb to 2019 to 2021). To prepare the library, the immunoSEQ multiplex PCR assay was applied. What TCRdb holds here is the immuneACCESS table cut down to in-frame rearrangements. Part of the clones is not present; checked against another copy, under half of the missing clones reflect an unresolved V gene, and the others are unexplained. The sample contains about 2.3 million clones, approximately 95% of them found a single time. The top ten hold 0.39% of the sample. Sample: naive CD4+ T cells from PBMCs. The cell subset or site label on this specimen signifies: CD45RA+ positively selected. These receptors were obtained from a man aged 18 to 30 in good health. Some clones in this sample may be carry-over from other donors' samples.

CDR3 bases: TGTGCCAGCAGCCGTCTAGGAGGGTCCGGCTCCTACAATGAGCAGTTCTTC. Residues: CASSRLGGSGSYNEQFF. This chain links TRBV11-2 with TRBJ2-1, with a tentative D call TRBD2 (6 bases). CDR1 is SGHAT and CDR2 is FQNNGV in the germline V gene. This CDR3 spans 17 amino acids. Between the trimmed V and J ends, which lost 5 bases and 0 bases, there was a span of 17 bases. Based on the CDR3 plus reference TRBV11-2 and TRBJ2-1, the full variable domain is EAGVAQSPRYKIIEKRQSVAFWCNPISGHATLYWYQQILGQGPKLLIQFQNNGVVDDSQLPKDRFSAERLKGVDSTLKIQPAKLEDSAVYLCASSRLGGSGSYNEQFFGPGTRLTVL.

The chain joins TRBV6-5 to TRBJ1-1; D is unresolved. Germline V gene sequence: CDR1 MNHEY, CDR2 SVGAGI. The CDR3 extends over 13 amino acids. V was pared by 5 bases and J by 3 bases, with 10 bases between. The CDR3 region is CASSQQRYTEAFF. The CDR3 region has the DNA TGTGCCAGCAGTCAACAGAGATACACTGAAGCTTTCTTT.

The chain couples TRBV28 to TRBJ1-1; perhaps TRBD1 as D (5 bases). Trimming removed 7 bases from V and 11 bases from J, with 17 bases in between. This CDR3 is 12 amino acids long. Per germline, CDR1 MDHEN and CDR2 SYDVKM. CDR3 sequence (DNA): TGTGCCAGCACCTCTACCGGGGGGTTGGCTTTCTTT. This translates into CASTSTGGLAFF.

This chain joins TRBV6-6 and TRBJ2-5, with TRBD2 matching over 8 bases. This CDR3 comprises 13 residues. Germline CDR1 and CDR2: MNHNY and SVGAGI (reference sequence). V trimming: 10 bases; J trimming: 2 bases; junction bases outside the gene matches: 6. In DNA, the CDR3 is TGTGCCATCGGGAGGGGGGTTCAAGAGACCCAGTACTTC. Its protein product is CAIGRGVQETQYF.

This clone has more than one count but fewer than ten. The chain links TRBV27 to TRBJ2-5; TRBD1 matches 10 bases. Germline V gene sequence: CDR1 MNHEY, CDR2 SMNVEV (reference sequence). V shed 6 bases and J 5 bases; nucleotides not matched to a gene: 6. This CDR3 comprises 14 residues. The CDR3 spells CASRPSGQGETQYF. The CDR3 DNA reads TGTGCCAGCAGACCCTCGGGACAGGGGGAGACCCAGTACTTC.

This clone was detected once. The chain is built from TRBV28 and TRBJ1-1; D gene unclear. V lost 8 bases and J 0 bases, leaving 10 bases between the germline ends. The CDR3 runs 13 residues. Germline V CDR1 and CDR2: MDHEN, SYDVKM. The CDR3 region is CASRPDLNTEAFF. In nucleotides, the CDR3 is TGTGCCAGCCGCCCAGATCTGAACACTGAAGCTTTCTTT.

J is TRBJ2-5 and V is TRBV6-5, with TRBD2 matching 11 bases. Unmatched junction bases numbered 5, after V lost 5 bases and J lost 3 bases. Germline CDR1 and CDR2: MNHEY and SVGAGI. The CDR3 runs to 15 residues. The CDR3 nucleotides are TGTGCCAGCAGTAGACCGGGACTAGCGGAAGAGACCCAGTACTTC. Protein product: CASSRPGLAEETQYF.

The CDR3 loop is CASSTGVRETQYF. As DNA, the CDR3 is TGTGCCAGCAGCACGGGGGTCCGAGAGACCCAGTACTTC. This chain joins TRBV4-2 and TRBJ2-5; the D gene is possibly TRBD2 (6 bases). CDR3 length: 13 amino acids. V was trimmed by 5 bases and J by 4 bases, leaving 11 bases between them. Germline V lookup: CDR1 LGHNA, CDR2 YNFKEQ.

A remark on this clone: The identical CDR3 is also encoded by other nucleotide sequences in the sample. The chain is built from TRBV7-9 and TRBJ2-5, with no clear D. Looked up from germline, CDR1 is SEHNR and CDR2 is FQNEAQ (reference sequence). Trimming shortened V by 4 bases and J by 4 bases, and 4 bases separated the two germline ends. There are 11 residues in the CDR3. CDR3 in DNA: TGTGCCAGCAGCTCCAGAGAGACCCAGTACTTC. The encoded protein is CASSSRETQYF.

The chain carries TRBV7-9 and TRBJ1-3; the D gene is possibly TRBD1 (6 bases). Per the germline V gene, CDR1 is SEHNR and CDR2 is FQNEAQ (reference sequence). This CDR3 spans 16 amino acids. V was cut by 6 bases and J by 0 bases, with 15 bases left in between. CDR3 protein: CASSFATGASGNTIYF. The CDR3 DNA follows: TGTGCCAGCAGTTTCGCGACAGGCGCCTCTGGAAACACCATATATTTT.

In regard to this clone: Additional DNA sequences in this sample encode the identical CDR3. The V and J genes are TRBV28 and TRBJ2-2; no firm D call. V was pared by 3 bases and J by 6 bases, with 5 bases between. Germline lookup yields CDR1 MDHEN and CDR2 SYDVKM. The CDR3 spans 12 residues. The chain's CDR3 is CASSLSPGELFF. The CDR3 DNA reads as TGTGCCAGCAGTTTGAGTCCCGGGGAGCTGTTTTTT.

With respect to this clone: Other DNA sequences in the same sample also yield this CDR3. This chain joins TRBV30 and TRBJ2-7; no firm D call. Trimming took off 2 bases at V and 4 bases at J, with 6 bases between the two ends. Per the germline V gene, CDR1 is GTSNPN and CDR2 is SVGIG (reference sequence). The CDR3 has 11 residues. The CDR3 loop is CAWSTGYEQYF. CDR3 sequence (DNA): TGTGCCTGGAGTACCGGGTACGAGCAGTACTTC.

This rearrangement joins TRBV5-8 to TRBJ1-2, with 7 bases aligning to TRBD1. Unmatched junction bases numbered 10, after V lost 3 bases and J lost 8 bases. The length of the CDR3 is 14 residues. The V gene's germline CDR1 is SGHTS and CDR2 YDEGEE. For the CDR3, the DNA is TGTGCCAGCAGCTGGGGACAGACCCACCGGGGCTACACCTTC. It encodes CASSWGQTHRGYTF.